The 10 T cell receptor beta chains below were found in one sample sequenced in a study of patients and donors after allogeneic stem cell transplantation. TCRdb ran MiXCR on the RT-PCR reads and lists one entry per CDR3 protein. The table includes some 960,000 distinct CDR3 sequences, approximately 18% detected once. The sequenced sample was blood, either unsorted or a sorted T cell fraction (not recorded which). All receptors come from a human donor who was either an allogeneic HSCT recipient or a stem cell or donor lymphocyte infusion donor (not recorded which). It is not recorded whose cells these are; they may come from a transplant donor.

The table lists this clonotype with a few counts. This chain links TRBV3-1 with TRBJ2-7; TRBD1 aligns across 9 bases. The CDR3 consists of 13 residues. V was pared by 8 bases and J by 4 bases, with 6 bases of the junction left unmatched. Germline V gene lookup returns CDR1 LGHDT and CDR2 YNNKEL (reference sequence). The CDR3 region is CASARDRAYEQYF. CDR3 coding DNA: TGTGCCAGCGCCCGGGACAGGGCGTACGAGCAGTACTTC.

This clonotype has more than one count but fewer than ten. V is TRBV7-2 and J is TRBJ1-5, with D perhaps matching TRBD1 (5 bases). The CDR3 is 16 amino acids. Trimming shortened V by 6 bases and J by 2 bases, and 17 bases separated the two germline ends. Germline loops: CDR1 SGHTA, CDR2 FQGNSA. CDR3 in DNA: TGTGCCAGCAGACCCGGGATCGGGGCAGGCAATCAGCCCCAGCATTTT. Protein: CASRPGIGAGNQPQHF.

CDR3 sequence: CASSPADRAAEAFF. CDR3 DNA: TGTGCCAGCTCACCAGCAGACAGGGCGGCGGAAGCTTTCTTT. This rearrangement joins TRBV18 to TRBJ1-1; 7 bases align to TRBD1. The CDR3 extends over 14 amino acids. Germline V lookup: CDR1 KGHSH, CDR2 LQKENI. The V segment lost 2 bases and the J segment 8 bases; nucleotides outside the gene matches: 8.

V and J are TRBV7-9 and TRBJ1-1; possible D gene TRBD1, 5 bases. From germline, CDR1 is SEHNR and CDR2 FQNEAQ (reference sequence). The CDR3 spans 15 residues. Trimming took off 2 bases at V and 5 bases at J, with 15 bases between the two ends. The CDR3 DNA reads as TGTGCCAGCAGCTTAACGTCAGGGAAGGATACTGAAGCTTTCTTT. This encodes CASSLTSGKDTEAFF.

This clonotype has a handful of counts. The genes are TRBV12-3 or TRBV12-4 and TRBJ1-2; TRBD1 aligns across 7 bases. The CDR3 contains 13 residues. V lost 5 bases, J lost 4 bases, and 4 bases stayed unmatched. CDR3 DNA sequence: TGTGCCAGCAGTACACAGGGGCCCTATGGCTACACCTTC. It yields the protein CASSTQGPYGYTF.

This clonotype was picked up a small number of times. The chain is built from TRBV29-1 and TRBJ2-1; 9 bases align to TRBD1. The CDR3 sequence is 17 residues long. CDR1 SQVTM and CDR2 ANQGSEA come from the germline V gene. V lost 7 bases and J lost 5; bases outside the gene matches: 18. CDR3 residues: CSAPPGQGVAVHNEQFF. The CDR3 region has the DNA TGCAGCGCGCCACCGGGACAGGGAGTGGCCGTCCACAATGAGCAGTTCTTC.

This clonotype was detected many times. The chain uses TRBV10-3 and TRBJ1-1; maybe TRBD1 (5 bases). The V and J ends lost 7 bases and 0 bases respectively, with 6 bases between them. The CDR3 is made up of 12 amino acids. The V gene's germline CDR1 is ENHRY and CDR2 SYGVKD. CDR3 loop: CAIKGLNTEAFF. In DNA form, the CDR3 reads TGTGCCATCAAGGGGTTGAACACTGAAGCTTTCTTT.

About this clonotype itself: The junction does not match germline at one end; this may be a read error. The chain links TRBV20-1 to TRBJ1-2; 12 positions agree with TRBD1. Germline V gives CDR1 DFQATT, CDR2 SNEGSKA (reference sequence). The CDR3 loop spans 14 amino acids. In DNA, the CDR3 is TGCGGTGCTGCCGGGACAGGGGGCAGGAATGGCTACACCTTC. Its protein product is CGAAGTGGRNGYTF.

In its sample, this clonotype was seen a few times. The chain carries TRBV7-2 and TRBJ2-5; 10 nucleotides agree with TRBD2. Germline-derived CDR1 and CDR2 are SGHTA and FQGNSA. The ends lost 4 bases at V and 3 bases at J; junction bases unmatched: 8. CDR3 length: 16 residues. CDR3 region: CASSSLLAGIEETQYF. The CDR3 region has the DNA TGTGCCAGCAGCTCCTTACTAGCGGGAATCGAAGAGACCCAGTACTTC.

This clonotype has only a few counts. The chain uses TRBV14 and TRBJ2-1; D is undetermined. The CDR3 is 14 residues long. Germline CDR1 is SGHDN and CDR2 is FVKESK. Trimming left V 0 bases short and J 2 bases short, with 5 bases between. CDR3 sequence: CASSQDLTYNEQFF. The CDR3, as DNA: TGTGCCAGCAGCCAAGATTTAACCTACAATGAGCAGTTCTTC.